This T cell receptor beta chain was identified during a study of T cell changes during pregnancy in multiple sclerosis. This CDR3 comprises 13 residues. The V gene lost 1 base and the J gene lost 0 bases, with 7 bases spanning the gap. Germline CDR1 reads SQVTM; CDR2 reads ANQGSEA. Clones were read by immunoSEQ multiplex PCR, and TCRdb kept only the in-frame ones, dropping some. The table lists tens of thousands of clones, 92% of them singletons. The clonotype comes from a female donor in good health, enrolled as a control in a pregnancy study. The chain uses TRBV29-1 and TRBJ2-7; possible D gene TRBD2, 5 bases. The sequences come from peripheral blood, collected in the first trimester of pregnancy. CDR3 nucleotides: TGCAGCGTTGAAGCGGGGAGCTCCTACGAGCAGTACTTC. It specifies CSVEAGSSYEQYF.